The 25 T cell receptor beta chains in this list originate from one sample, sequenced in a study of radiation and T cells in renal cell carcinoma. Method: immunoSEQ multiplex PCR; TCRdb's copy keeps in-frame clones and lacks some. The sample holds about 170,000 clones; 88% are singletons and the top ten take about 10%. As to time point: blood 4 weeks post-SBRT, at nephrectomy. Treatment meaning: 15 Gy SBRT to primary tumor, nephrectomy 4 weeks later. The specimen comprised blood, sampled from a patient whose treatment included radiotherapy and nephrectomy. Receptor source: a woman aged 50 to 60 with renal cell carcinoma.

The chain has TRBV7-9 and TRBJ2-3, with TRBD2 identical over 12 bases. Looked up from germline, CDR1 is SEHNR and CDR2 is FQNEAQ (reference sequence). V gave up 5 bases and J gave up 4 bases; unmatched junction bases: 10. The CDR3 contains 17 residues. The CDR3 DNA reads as TGTGCCAGCAGCACCTACCGCCGACTAGCGGGGGCAGATACGCAGTATTTT. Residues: CASSTYRRLAGADTQYF. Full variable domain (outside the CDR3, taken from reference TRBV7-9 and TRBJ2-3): DTGVSQNPRHKITKRGQNVTFRCDPISEHNRLYWYRQTLGQGPEFLTYFQNEAQLEKSRLLSDRFSAERPKGSFSTLEIQRTEQGDSAMYLCASSTYRRLAGADTQYFGPGTRLTVL.

This CDR3 is CASSVEDDPGYGGYTF. Written as DNA, the CDR3 is TGTGCCAGCAGCGTAGAAGACGACCCAGGGTATGGTGGCTACACCTTC. The chain links TRBV9 to TRBJ1-2, with D possibly TRBD1 on 5 matching bases. CDR3 size: 16 residues. Between the trimmed V and J ends, which lost 0 bases and 7 bases, there was a span of 19 bases. Germline V gene sequence: CDR1 SGDLS, CDR2 YYNGEE.

The CDR3 coding sequence is TGCGCCAGCAGCCAGCGGACTGACAACTCCTACGAGCAGTACTTC. Translating it yields CASSQRTDNSYEQYF. The rearrangement joins TRBV5-1 to TRBJ2-7; TRBD2 might be the D (5 bases). CDR3 length: 15 amino acids. Germline V gene data show CDR1 as SGHRS and CDR2 as YFSETQ. V was clipped by 4 bases and J by 0 bases, with 14 bases between them.

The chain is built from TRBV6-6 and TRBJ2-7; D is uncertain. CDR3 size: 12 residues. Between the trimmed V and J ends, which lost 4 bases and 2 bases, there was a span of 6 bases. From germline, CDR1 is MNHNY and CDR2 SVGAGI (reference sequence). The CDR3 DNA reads TGTGCCAGCAGTTTCCGGGCCTACGAGCAGTACTTC. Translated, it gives CASSFRAYEQYF.

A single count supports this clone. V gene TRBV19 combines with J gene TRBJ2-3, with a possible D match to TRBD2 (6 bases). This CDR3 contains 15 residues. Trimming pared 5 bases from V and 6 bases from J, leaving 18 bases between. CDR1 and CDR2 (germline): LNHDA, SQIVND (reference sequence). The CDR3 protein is CASSEGGGAWDTQYF. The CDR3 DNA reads TGTGCCAGTAGTGAGGGAGGCGGGGCCTGGGATACGCAGTATTTT.

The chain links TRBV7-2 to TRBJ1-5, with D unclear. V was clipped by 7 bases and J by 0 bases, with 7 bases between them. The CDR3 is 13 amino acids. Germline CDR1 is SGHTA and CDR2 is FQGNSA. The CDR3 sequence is CASTPDSNQPQHF. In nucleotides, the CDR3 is TGTGCCAGCACCCCCGATAGCAATCAGCCCCAGCATTTT. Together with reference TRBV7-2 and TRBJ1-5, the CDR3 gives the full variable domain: GAGVSQSPSNKVTEKGKDVELRCDPISGHTALYWYRQSLGQGLEFLIYFQGNSAPDKSGLPSDRFSAERTGGSVSTLTIQRTQQEDSAVYLCASTPDSNQPQHFGDGTRLSIL.

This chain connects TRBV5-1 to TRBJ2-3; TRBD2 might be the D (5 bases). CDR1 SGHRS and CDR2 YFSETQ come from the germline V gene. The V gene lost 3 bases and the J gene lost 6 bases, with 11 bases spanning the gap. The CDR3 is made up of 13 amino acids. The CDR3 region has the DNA TGCGCCAGCAGCTGGGAGACCCCGGATACGCAGTATTTT. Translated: CASSWETPDTQYF. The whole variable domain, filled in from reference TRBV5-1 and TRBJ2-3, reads KAGVTQTPRYLIKTRGQQVTLSCSPISGHRSVSWYQQTPGQGLQFLFEYFSETQRNKGNFPGRFSGRQFSNSRSEMNVSTLELGDSALYLCASSWETPDTQYFGPGTRLTVL.

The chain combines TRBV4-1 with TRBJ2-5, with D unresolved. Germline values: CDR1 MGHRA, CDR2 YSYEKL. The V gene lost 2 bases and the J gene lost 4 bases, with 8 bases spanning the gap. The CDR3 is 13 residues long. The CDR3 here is CASSQLVIETQYF. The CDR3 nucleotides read TGCGCCAGCAGCCAACTCGTTATAGAGACCCAGTACTTC.

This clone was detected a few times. The chain's CDR3 is CASLGRDTEAFF. CDR3 DNA sequence: TGTGCCAGCTTAGGACGGGACACTGAAGCTTTCTTT. V usage is TRBV6-6 and J usage is TRBJ1-1; D is unresolved. The V gene's germline CDR1 is MNHNY and CDR2 SVGAGI (reference sequence). Deletions cut 8 bases from V and 3 bases from J, with 10 bases between. The CDR3 sequence is 12 residues long.

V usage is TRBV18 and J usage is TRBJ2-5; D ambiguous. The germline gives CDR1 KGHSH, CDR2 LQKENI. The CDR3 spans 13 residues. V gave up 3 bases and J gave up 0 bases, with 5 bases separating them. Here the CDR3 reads CASSPWDQETQYF. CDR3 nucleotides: TGTGCCAGCTCACCCTGGGACCAAGAGACCCAGTACTTC.

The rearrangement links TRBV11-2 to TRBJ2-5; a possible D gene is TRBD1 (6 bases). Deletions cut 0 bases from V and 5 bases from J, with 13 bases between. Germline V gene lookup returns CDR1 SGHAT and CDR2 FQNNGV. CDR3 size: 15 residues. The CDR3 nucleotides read TGTGCCAGCAGCTTAGAACTGGGGGCTCGGGAGACCCAGTACTTC. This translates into CASSLELGARETQYF.

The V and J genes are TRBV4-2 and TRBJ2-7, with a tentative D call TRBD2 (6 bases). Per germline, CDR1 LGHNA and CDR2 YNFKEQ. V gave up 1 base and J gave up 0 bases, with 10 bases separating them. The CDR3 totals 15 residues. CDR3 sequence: CASSQGGDPSYEQYF. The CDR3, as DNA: TGTGCCAGCAGCCAAGGGGGGGATCCCTCCTACGAGCAGTACTTC.

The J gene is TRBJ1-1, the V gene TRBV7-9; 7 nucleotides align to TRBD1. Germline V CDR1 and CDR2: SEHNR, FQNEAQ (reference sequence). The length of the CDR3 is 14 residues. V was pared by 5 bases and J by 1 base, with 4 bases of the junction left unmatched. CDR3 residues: CASSIGTANTEAFF. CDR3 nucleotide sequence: TGTGCCAGCAGCATCGGGACAGCGAACACTGAAGCTTTCTTT.

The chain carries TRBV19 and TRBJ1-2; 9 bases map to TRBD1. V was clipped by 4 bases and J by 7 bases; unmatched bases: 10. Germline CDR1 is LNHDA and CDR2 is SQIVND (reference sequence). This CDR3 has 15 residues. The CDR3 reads CASSNTGGARGGYTF. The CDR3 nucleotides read TGTGCCAGTAGTAACACAGGGGGCGCACGAGGTGGCTACACCTTC.

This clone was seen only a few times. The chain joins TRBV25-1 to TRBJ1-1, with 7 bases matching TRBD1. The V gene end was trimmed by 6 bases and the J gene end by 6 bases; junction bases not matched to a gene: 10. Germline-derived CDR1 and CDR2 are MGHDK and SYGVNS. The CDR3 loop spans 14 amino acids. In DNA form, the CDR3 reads TGTGCCAGCAGGAGGTGGGAGGGGGCCTCTGAAGCTTTCTTT. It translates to CASRRWEGASEAFF.

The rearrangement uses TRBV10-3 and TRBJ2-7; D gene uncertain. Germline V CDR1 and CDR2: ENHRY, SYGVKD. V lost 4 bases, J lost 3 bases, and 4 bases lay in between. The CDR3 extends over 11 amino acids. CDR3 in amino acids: CAISGGYEQYF. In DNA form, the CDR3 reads TGTGCCATCAGTGGGGGCTACGAGCAGTACTTC.

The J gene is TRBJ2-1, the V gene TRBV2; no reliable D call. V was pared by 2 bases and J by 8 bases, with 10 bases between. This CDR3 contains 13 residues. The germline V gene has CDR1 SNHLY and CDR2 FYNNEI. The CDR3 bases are TGTGCCAGCAGTGAAATGGCTGGGGATGAGCAGTTCTTC. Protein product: CASSEMAGDEQFF. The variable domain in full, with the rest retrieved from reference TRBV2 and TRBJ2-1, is EPEVTQTPSHQVTQMGQEVILRCVPISNHLYFYWYRQILGQKVEFLVSFYNNEISEKSEIFDDQFSVERPDGSNFTLKIRSTKLEDSAMYFCASSEMAGDEQFFGPGTRLTVL.

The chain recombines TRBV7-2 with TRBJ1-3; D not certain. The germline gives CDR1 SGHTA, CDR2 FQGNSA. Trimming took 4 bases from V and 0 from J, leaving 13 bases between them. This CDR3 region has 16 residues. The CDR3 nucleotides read TGTGCCAGCAGCTCAGCCGGGTTTAACTCTGGAAACACCATATATTTT. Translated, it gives CASSSAGFNSGNTIYF.

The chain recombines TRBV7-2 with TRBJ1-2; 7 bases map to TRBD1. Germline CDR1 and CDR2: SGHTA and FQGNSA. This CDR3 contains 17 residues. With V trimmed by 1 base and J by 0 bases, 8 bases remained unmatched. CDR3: CASSLGGTEATNYGYTF. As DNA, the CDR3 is TGTGCCAGCAGCTTAGGAGGGACAGAGGCAACTAACTATGGCTACACCTTC.

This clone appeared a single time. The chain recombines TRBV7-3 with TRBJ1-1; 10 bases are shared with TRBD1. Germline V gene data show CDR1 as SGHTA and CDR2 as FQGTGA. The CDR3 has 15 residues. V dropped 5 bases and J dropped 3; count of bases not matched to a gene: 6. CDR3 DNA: TGTGCCAGCAGCGTGACAGGGGGCTCAGACACTGAAGCTTTCTTT. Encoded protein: CASSVTGGSDTEAFF.

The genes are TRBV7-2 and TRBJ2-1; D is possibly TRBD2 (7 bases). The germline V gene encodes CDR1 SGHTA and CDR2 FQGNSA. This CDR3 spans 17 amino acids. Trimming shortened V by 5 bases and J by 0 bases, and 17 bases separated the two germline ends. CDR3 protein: CASSTQGGVSSYNEQFF. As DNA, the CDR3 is TGTGCCAGCAGCACACAAGGGGGGGTTAGCTCCTACAATGAGCAGTTCTTC. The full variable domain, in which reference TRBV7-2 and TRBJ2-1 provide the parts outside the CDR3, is GAGVSQSPSNKVTEKGKDVELRCDPISGHTALYWYRQSLGQGLEFLIYFQGNSAPDKSGLPSDRFSAERTGGSVSTLTIQRTQQEDSAVYLCASSTQGGVSSYNEQFFGPGTRLTVL.

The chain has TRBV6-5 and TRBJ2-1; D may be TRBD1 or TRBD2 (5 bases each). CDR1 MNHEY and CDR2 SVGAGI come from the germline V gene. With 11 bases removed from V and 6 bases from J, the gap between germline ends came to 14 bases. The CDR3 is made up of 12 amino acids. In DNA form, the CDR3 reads TGTGCCGTCGGCCGGGGCCCCAATGAGCAGTTCTTC. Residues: CAVGRGPNEQFF.

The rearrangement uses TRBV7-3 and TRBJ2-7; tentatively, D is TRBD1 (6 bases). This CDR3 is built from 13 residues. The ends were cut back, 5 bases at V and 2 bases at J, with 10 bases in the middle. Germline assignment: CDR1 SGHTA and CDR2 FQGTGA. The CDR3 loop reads CASSPTGPYEQYF. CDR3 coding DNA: TGTGCCAGCAGCCCGACAGGCCCCTACGAGCAGTACTTC.

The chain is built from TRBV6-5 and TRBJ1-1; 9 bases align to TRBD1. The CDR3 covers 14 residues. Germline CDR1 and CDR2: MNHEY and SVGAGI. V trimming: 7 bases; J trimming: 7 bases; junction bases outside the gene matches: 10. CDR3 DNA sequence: TGTGCCAGCACCGTGGGACAGGGTGTGGGTGAAGCTTTCTTT. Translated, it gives CASTVGQGVGEAFF.

The DNA for the CDR3 is TGTGCCAGCAGTTTAGGCCAGTATAATTCACCCCTCCACTTT. As protein: CASSLGQYNSPLHF. This chain uses TRBV28 with TRBJ1-6; no clear D. Per germline, CDR1 MDHEN and CDR2 SYDVKM. Trimming cost V 2 bases and J 4 bases, with 6 bases left between them. The CDR3 sequence is 14 residues long.